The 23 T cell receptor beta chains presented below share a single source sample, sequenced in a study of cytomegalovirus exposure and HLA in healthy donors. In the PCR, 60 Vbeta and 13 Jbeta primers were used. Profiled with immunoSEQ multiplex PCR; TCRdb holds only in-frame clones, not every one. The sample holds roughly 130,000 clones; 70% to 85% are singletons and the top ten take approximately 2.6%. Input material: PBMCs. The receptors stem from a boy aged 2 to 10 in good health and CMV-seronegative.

CDR3 bases: TGTGCCTGGCGCCAGGGGGACGCTGAAGCTTTCTTT. It yields the protein CAWRQGDAEAFF. This chain uses TRBV30 with TRBJ1-1, with TRBD1 matching 7 bases. Trimming took 5 bases from V and 6 from J; bases not matched to a gene: 6. This CDR3 contains 12 residues. CDR1 and CDR2 (germline): GTSNPN, SVGIG (reference sequence).

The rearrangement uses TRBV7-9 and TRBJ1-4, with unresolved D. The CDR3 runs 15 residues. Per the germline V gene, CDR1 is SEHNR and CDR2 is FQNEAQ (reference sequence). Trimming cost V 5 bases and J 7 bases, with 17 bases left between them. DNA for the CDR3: TGTGCCAGCAGCGGGGAGCGGGGTTTAGCTGAAAAACTGTTTTTT. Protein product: CASSGERGLAEKLFF.

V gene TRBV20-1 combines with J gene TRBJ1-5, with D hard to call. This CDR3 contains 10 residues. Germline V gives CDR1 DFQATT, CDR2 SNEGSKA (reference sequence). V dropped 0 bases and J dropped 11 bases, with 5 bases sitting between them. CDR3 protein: CSARDISQHF. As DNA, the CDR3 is TGCAGTGCTAGAGATATCTCCCAGCATTTT.

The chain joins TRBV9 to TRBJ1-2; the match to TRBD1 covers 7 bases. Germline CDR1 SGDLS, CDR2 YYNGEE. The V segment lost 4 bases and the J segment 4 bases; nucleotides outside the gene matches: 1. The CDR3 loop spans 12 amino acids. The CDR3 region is CASSSGGYGYTF. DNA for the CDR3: TGTGCCAGCAGCTCAGGGGGCTATGGCTACACCTTC.

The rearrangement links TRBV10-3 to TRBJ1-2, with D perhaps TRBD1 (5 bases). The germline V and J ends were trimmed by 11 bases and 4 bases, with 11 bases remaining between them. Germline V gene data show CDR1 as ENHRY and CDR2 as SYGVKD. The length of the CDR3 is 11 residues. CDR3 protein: CASGNSYGYTF. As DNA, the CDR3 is TGTGCCTCAGGGAATAGCTATGGCTACACCTTC.

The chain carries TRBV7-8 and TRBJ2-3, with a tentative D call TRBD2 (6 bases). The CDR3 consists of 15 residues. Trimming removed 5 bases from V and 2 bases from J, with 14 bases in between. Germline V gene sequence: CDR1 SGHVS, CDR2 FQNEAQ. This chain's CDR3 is CASSPPSGATDTQYF. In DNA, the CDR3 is TGTGCCAGCAGCCCCCCTTCGGGAGCCACAGATACGCAGTATTTT. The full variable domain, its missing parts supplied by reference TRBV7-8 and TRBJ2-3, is GAGVSQSPRYKVAKRGQDVALRCDPISGHVSLFWYQQALGQGPEFLTYFQNEAQLDKSGLPSDRFFAERPEGSVSTLKIQRTQQEDSAVYLCASSPPSGATDTQYFGPGTRLTVL.

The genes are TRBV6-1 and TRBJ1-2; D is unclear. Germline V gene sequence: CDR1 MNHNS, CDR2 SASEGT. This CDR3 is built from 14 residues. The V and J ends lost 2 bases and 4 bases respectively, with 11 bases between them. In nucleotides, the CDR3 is TGTGCCAGCAGTGAAACTTACAGCACCTATGGCTACACCTTC. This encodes CASSETYSTYGYTF.

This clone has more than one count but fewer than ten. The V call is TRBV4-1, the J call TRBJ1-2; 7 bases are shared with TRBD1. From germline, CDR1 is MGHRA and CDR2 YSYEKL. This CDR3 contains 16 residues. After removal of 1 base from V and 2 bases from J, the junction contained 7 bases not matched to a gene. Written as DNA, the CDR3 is TGCGCCAGCAGCCAAGGGACAGGTATACTAAACTATGGCTACACCTTC. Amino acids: CASSQGTGILNYGYTF.

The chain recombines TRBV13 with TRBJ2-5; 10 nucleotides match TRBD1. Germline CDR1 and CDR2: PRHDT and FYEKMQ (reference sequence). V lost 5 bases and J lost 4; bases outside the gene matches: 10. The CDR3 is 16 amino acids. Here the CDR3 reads CASSPRDRGVVETQYF. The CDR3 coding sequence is TGTGCCAGCAGCCCCCGGGACAGGGGAGTGGTAGAGACCCAGTACTTC. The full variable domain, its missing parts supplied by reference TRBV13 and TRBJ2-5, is AAGVIQSPRHLIKEKRETATLKCYPIPRHDTVYWYQQGPGQDPQFLISFYEKMQSDKGSIPDRFSAQQFSDYHSELNMSSLELGDSALYFCASSPRDRGVVETQYFGPGTRLLVL.

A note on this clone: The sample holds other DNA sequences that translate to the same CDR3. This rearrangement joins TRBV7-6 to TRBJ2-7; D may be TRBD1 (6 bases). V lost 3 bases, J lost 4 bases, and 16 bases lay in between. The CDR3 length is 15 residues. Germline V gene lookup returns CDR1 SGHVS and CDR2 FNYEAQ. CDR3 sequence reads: CASSFRDKAEYEQYF. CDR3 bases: TGTGCCAGCAGCTTCCGGGACAAGGCCGAATACGAGCAGTACTTC.

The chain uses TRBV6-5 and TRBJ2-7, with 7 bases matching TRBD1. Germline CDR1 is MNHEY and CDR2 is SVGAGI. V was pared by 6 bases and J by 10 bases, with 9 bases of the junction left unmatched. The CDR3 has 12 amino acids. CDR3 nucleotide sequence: TGTGCCAGCAGCCAACCGGGACAGATTCAGTACTTC. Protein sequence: CASSQPGQIQYF.

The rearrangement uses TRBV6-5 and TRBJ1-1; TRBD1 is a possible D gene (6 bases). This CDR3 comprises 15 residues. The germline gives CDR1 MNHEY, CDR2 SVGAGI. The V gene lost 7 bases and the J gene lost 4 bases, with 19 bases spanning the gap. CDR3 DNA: TGTGCCAGCAAGGGGGGGAGATGGAGGAGCACTGAAGCTTTCTTT. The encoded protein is CASKGGRWRSTEAFF.

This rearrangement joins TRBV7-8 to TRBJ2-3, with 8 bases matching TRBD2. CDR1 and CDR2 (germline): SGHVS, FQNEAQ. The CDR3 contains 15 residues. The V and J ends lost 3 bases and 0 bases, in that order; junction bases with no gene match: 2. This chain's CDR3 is CASSFASGSTDTQYF. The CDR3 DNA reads TGTGCCAGCAGCTTCGCTAGCGGGAGCACAGATACGCAGTATTTT.

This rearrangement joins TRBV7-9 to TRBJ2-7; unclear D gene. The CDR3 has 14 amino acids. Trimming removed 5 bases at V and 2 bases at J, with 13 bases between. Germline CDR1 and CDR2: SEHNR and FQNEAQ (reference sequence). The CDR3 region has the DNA TGTGCCAGCAGCCCCCCCCACTCCACCTACGAGCAGTACTTC. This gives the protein CASSPPHSTYEQYF.

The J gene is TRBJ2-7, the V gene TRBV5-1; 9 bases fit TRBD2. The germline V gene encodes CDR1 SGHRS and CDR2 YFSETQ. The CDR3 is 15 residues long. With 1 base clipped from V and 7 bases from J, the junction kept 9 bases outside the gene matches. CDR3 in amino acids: CASSLSLAGAGEQYF. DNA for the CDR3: TGCGCCAGCAGCTTGAGCTTAGCGGGGGCGGGGGAGCAGTACTTC.

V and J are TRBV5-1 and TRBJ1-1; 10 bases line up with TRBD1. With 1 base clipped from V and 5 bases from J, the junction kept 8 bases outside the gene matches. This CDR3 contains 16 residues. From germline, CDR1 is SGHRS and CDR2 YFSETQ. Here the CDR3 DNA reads TGCGCCAGCAGCTTGCCGACAGGGGGCGCTTTGACTGAAGCTTTCTTT. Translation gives CASSLPTGGALTEAFF.

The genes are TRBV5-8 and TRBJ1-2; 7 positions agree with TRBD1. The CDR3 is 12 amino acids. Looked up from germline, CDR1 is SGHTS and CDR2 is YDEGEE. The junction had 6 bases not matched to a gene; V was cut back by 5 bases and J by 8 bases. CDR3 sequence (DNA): TGTGCCAGCAGTTGGGACAGATGCGGCTACACCTTC. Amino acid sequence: CASSWDRCGYTF.

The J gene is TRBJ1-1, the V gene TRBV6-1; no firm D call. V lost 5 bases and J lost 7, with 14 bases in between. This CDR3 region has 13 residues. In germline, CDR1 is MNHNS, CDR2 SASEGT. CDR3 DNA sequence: TGTGCCAGCAGTCACCGGGAGCATGGTGAAGCTTTCTTT. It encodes CASSHREHGEAFF.

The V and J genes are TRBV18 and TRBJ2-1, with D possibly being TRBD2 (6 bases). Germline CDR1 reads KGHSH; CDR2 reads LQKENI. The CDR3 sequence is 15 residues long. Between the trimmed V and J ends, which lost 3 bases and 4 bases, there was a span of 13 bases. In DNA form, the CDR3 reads TGTGCCAGCTCACCCGGGACTCAAGTTTACAATGAGCAGTTCTTC. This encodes CASSPGTQVYNEQFF.

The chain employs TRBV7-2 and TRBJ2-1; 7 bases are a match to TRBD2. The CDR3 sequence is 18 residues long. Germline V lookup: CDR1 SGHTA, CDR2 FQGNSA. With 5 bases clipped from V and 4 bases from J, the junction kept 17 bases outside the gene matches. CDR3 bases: TGTGCCAGCAGCCCGGGGGGATGGGCGGGGGAATCGTACAATGAGCAGTTCTTC. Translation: CASSPGGWAGESYNEQFF.

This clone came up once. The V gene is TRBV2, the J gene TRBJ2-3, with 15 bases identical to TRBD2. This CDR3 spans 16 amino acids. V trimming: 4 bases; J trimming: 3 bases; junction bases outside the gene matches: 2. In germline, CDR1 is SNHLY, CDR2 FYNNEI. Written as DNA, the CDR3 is TGTGCCAGCAGTGGGACTAGCGGGAGGGTAACAGATACGCAGTATTTT. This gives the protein CASSGTSGRVTDTQYF.

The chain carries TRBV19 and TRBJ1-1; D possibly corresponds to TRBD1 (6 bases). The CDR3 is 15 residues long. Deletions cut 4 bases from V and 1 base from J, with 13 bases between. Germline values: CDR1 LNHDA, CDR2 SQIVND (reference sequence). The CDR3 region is CASSTPRTANTEAFF. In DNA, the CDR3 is TGTGCCAGTAGTACCCCCCGGACAGCGAACACTGAAGCTTTCTTT.

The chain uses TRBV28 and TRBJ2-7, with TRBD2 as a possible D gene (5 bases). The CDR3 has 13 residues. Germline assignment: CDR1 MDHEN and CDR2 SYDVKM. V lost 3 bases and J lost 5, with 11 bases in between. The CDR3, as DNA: TGTGCCAGCAGTTTGATTCGGGGAGACGAGCAGTACGTC. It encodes CASSLIRGDEQYV.